Presented here are 10 T cell receptor beta chains from one specimen sequenced in a study of response to subunit inactivated influenza vaccine. TCRdb passed the RT-PCR reads through MiXCR, listing each CDR3 protein once. The repertoire holds around 710,000 distinct CDR3 sequences, approximately 15% seen once, with around 6.5% in the top ten. Sample: PBMCs from blood, taken 14 to 15 days before vaccination. All receptors derive from a man in his fifties or sixties who received an inactivated influenza vaccine.

This clonotype was observed a handful of times. CDR3 nucleotide sequence: TGCGCCAGCAGCCTGGCTGGGGAAAATTCACCCCTCCACTTT. Translation: CASSLAGENSPLHF. The chain employs TRBV4-1 and TRBJ1-6; D unresolved. Germline values: CDR1 MGHRA, CDR2 YSYEKL. Deletions cut 4 bases from V and 7 bases from J, with 11 bases between. CDR3 size: 14 residues.

The chain combines TRBV20-1 with TRBJ2-7; 7 bases are a match to TRBD1. Germline V gives CDR1 DFQATT, CDR2 SNEGSKA (reference sequence). The CDR3 totals 16 residues. The CDR3 loop is CCARDFRQGVTYEQYF. For the CDR3, the DNA is TGCTGCGCTAGAGATTTCAGGCAGGGGGTAACCTACGAGCAGTACTTC.

This clonotype showed up just a few times. The V call is TRBV30, the J call TRBJ2-1; TRBD1 is a possible D gene (5 bases). In germline, CDR1 is GTSNPN, CDR2 SVGIG (reference sequence). Trimming removed 0 bases at V and 2 bases at J, with 8 bases between. The CDR3 extends over 14 amino acids. The CDR3 here is CAWSVAGPYNEQFF. CDR3 nucleotide sequence: TGTGCCTGGAGTGTGGCAGGGCCCTACAATGAGCAGTTCTTC. Combining the CDR3 with reference TRBV30 and TRBJ2-1 gives the whole variable domain SQTIHQWPATLVQPVGSPLSLECTVEGTSNPNLYWYRQAAGRGLQLLFYSVGIGQISSEVPQNLSASRPQDRQFILSSKKLLLSDSGFYLCAWSVAGPYNEQFFGPGTRLTVL.

This clonotype has more than one count but fewer than ten. The chain is built from TRBV5-1 and TRBJ2-3; D is possibly TRBD2 (6 bases). The CDR3 has 16 residues. Trimming took 0 bases from V and 3 from J, leaving 14 bases between them. Germline CDR1 is SGHRS and CDR2 is YFSETQ. CDR3 nucleotide sequence: TGCGCCAGCAGCTTGGATCGGGGGTTGGTAACAGATACGCAGTATTTT. Amino acid sequence: CASSLDRGLVTDTQYF. Complete variable domain (other parts from reference TRBV5-1 and TRBJ2-3): KAGVTQTPRYLIKTRGQQVTLSCSPISGHRSVSWYQQTPGQGLQFLFEYFSETQRNKGNFPGRFSGRQFSNSRSEMNVSTLELGDSALYLCASSLDRGLVTDTQYFGPGTRLTVL.

J is TRBJ1-6 and V is TRBV21-1; the table's D call, TRBD1, has no DNA check behind it. TRBV21-1 is a known pseudogene. This CDR3 comprises 15 residues. The CDR3 reads CASSKVGGQGSPLHF. CDR3 nucleotide sequence: TGTGCCAGCAGCAAAGTTGGAGGACAGGGCTCACCCCTCCACTTT.

The chain carries TRBV19 and TRBJ2-5, with 10 positions matching TRBD2. The V and J ends lost 5 bases and 1 base, in that order; junction bases with no gene match: 4. Germline lookup yields CDR1 LNHDA and CDR2 SQIVND (reference sequence). This CDR3 is built from 15 residues. The CDR3 loop is CASSLAGAFQETQYF. CDR3 bases: TGTGCCAGTAGTCTAGCGGGGGCCTTCCAAGAGACCCAGTACTTC.

CDR3 sequence: CASSHSNGDEQFF. Written as DNA, the CDR3 is TGTGCCAGCAGCCACTCTAATGGCGATGAGCAGTTCTTC. The chain recombines TRBV4-2 with TRBJ2-1; D not resolved. This CDR3 has 13 amino acids. V was trimmed by 3 bases and J by 8 bases, leaving 11 bases between them. Germline CDR1 is LGHNA and CDR2 is YNFKEQ.

The chain employs TRBV30 and TRBJ2-5; D unresolved. Germline V gene data show CDR1 as GTSNPN and CDR2 as SVGIG (reference sequence). Trimming took 5 bases from V and 2 from J, leaving 6 bases between them. CDR3 length: 11 amino acids. CDR3 DNA: TGTGCCTGGGCCTTACAAGAGACCCAGTACTTC. Translating it yields CAWALQETQYF.

This sequence joins TRBV20-1 and TRBJ2-5, with a tentative D call TRBD1 (6 bases). CDR3 size: 14 residues. Trimming cost V 3 bases and J 5 bases, with 16 bases left between them. CDR1 is DFQATT, CDR2 SNEGSKA, per germline (reference sequence). CDR3 region: CSARRTGLTETQYF. The CDR3 nucleotides read TGCAGTGCTAGGAGAACAGGGTTGACGGAGACCCAGTACTTC.

This clonotype was seen only a few times. This rearrangement joins TRBV6-6 to TRBJ2-2; 9 bases map to TRBD1. The CDR3 sequence is 12 residues long. Germline CDR1 MNHNY, CDR2 SVGAGI (reference sequence). CDR3 nucleotides: TGTGGCACAGGGGGCGCACACGGGGAGCTGTTTTTT. Its protein product is CGTGGAHGELFF.